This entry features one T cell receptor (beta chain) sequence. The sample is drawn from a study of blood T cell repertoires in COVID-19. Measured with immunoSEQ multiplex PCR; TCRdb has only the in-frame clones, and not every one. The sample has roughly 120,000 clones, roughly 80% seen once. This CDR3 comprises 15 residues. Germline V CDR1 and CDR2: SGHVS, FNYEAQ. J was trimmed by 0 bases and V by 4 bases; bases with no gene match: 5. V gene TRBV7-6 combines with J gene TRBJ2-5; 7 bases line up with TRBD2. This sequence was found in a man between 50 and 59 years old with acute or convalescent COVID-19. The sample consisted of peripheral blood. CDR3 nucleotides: TGTGCCAGCAGCTCCCCCCGGGGGGACCAAGAGACCCAGTACTTC. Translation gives CASSSPRGDQETQYF.